This T cell receptor (beta chain) was sequenced for a study of T cell responses to AZD1222 COVID-19 vaccine (dated by TCRdb to about 2021). Concerning the study at large: Because spike-specific TCR depth and breadth did not differ between the two schedules, AZD1222 recipients who got a second dose at roughly 4 weeks were pooled with those who got a second dose at roughly 12 weeks. TCR sequencing was performed for 230 to 250 trial participants, of whom about 200 were given two doses of AZD1222 and some 26 were given two doses of MenACWY control vaccine. Trial participants were enrolled into age subgroups of 18-55, 56-69 and 70-plus years, which contained roughly 150, 30 and 60 TCR-sequenced participants, respectively. The study at large found these results: Most participants were white British and females outnumbered males, and the authors suggested that clonal diversity may have been underestimated. The 56-69-year group was small, and its depth increase did not reach significance, likely because of low power. Because no day 14 peak-response samples were available, the repertoires could be characterized only after the peak T cell response. Spike-specific TCR breadth and depth rose significantly after two AZD1222 doses compared with day 0 and with MenACWY recipients. The whole spike protein was spanned by vaccine-associated CD4 TCRs, and dominant responses were seen in regions 160-218 and 743-854. Reportedly, almost half of the unique spike-specific TCRs recognized epitopes lying outside the regions that are mutated in the B.1.351 and B.1.1.7 variants. Conclusions about previously exposed vaccinees are limited because only five to seven AZD1222 recipients were SARS-CoV-2 seropositive at baseline.

As concerns this clone: Its antigen target is currently unknown. Within one base of it there is no much larger clone, and no base qualities were kept.

The time point label here, explained by the study, means: baseline before first vaccination. Samples from vaccinated people were obtained from the UK trials COV001 and COV002, which included a single-blind randomized controlled phase 2/3 trial of AZD1222 (ChAdOx1 nCoV-19) in healthy adults. For TCRbeta chain sequencing, PBMC samples were collected from trial participants at day 0 and at day 28 after the second dose. The CDR3 regions of human TCRbeta chains were analyzed by immunosequencing. The published analysis was carried out like this. Repertoire TCRs were checked for matches against a reference library of SARS-CoV-2-specific TCRs that had been generated using the MIRA antigen-specificity platform. Breadth meant the fraction of unique TCRs that were SARS-CoV-2-associated, whereas depth meant the fraction of total T cells that were SARS-CoV-2-associated. Using the MIRA data, each spike-specific TCR was assigned both to the spike region to which the TCR was reactive and to a CD4 or CD8 class. Log10-transformed breadth and depth values were compared by one-way ANOVA with Sidak's multiple comparisons tests. The immuneACCESS repertoire file appears here via TCRdb, limited to in-frame rearrangements. These files lack a portion of the clones; in checked studies, under half of the deficit traces to unresolved V genes, and the cause of the others is not known. V and J calls and clone size come straight from that table; D and trimming were deduced from the DNA. In this sample the table shows approximately 94,000 clones, 88% of which occur a single time. The ten top clones hold about 1.8% of the sample.

The origin of this receptor is an adult in good health. This material consisted of peripheral blood, taken on day 0 of AZD1222 vaccination.

The CDR3 sequence is CASRPSGANVLTF. The nucleotide sequence reads TGTGCCAGCAGACCCTCTGGGGCCAACGTCCTGACTTTC. Recombination joined TRBV7-2 with TRBJ2-6; no D segment can be confidently identified. From the germline V gene, CDR1 is SGHTA and CDR2 is FQGNSA. Inclusive of the bounding cysteine and phenylalanine, the CDR3 is 13 residues long. Only CDR3 DNA remains: 39 bases, in frame from the first base. V sheds 6 bases and J sheds 0 bases, leaving 3 bases between their ends.